This record looks at one T cell receptor (beta chain) sequence and its context. This specimen comes from a study of blood T cell repertoires in COVID-19. About the research overall: T cells, B-cell-depleted T cells, or PBMCs provided the cDNA or gDNA that served as material.

The CDR3 extends over 15 amino acids. Trimming removed 6 bases from V and 2 bases from J, with 16 bases in between. Looked up from germline, CDR1 is SGHDT and CDR2 is YYEEEE. Clones were sequenced by immunoSEQ multiplex PCR, and TCRdb holds only the in-frame ones, with some missing. The sample holds 200,000 to 250,000 clones; roughly 80% are singletons and the top ten take 3% to 3.5%. The V call is TRBV5-6, the J call TRBJ2-3; a weak D match, TRBD2 (5 bases). Specimen: peripheral blood. The source is a woman aged 25-40 years who had recovered from COVID-19. CDR3 nucleotide sequence: TGTGCCAGCACTTGGAGGTCGGGGTACACAGATACGCAGTATTTT. It yields the protein CASTWRSGYTDTQYF.